Each of the 23 T cell receptor beta chains below was sequenced from the same sample in a study of blood T cell repertoires in COVID-19. Data came from immunoSEQ multiplex PCR; TCRdb stores just in-frame clones and leaves some out. The table records about 100,000 clones, 65% to 90% of them present only once. The source material was peripheral blood. All receptors derive from a man aged 60 to 69 with acute or convalescent COVID-19.

The V and J genes are TRBV28 and TRBJ2-2; D unclear. V lost 5 bases and J 2 bases, leaving 9 bases between the germline ends. The CDR3 sequence is 14 residues long. The germline V gene has CDR1 MDHEN and CDR2 SYDVKM. The CDR3 reads CASSRSGNTGELFF. CDR3 bases: TGTGCCAGCAGTAGGTCGGGTAACACCGGGGAGCTGTTTTTT.

V is TRBV12-3 or TRBV12-4 and J is TRBJ2-2, with TRBD1 matching 7 bases. The junction had 4 bases not matched to a gene; V was cut back by 6 bases and J by 6 bases. The CDR3 is 13 amino acids. CDR3 amino acids: CASSLQGPGELFF. The CDR3 DNA is TGTGCCAGCAGCCTACAGGGGCCCGGGGAGCTGTTTTTT.

Comments on this clone: Possible read error: a much larger clone is one base away. The same CDR3 also results from other DNA sequences found in this sample. This rearrangement joins TRBV28 to TRBJ1-1; 10 nucleotides match TRBD1. CDR1 and CDR2 from the germline V gene are MDHEN and SYDVKM. V was pared by 7 bases and J by 10 bases, with 9 bases of the junction left unmatched. This CDR3 region has 13 residues. Written as DNA, the CDR3 is TGTGCCAGCACCTCTCTTTGGGACAGGGGAGCTTTCTTT. It encodes CASTSLWDRGAFF.

The CDR3 DNA follows: TGCGCCAGCAGCCTACAGGGACAGGGATTTTCAGATACGCAGTATTTT. Encoded protein: CASSLQGQGFSDTQYF. The chain is built from TRBV5-1 and TRBJ2-3, with 9 bases lining up with TRBD1. J was trimmed by 4 bases and V by 4 bases; bases with no gene match: 10. The germline CDR1 and CDR2 sequences are SGHRS and YFSETQ. The CDR3 sequence is 16 residues long.

The chain is built from TRBV4-1 and TRBJ1-2; the D gene is possibly TRBD1 (6 bases). The germline CDR1 and CDR2 sequences are MGHRA and YSYEKL. The CDR3 totals 14 residues. V lost 4 bases to trimming and J lost 7 bases, with 16 bases between them. The CDR3 sequence: CASSPPYGQLGYTF. CDR3 DNA: TGCGCCAGCAGCCCACCCTATGGACAGCTTGGCTACACCTTC.

The chain has TRBV14 and TRBJ2-2; perhaps TRBD2 as D (6 bases). Deletions cut 0 bases from V and 2 bases from J, with 10 bases between. CDR3 length: 16 residues. The germline gives CDR1 SGHDN, CDR2 FVKESK. CDR3 nucleotide sequence: TGTGCCAGCAGCCAAGATTGGGGACTTAACACCGGGGAGCTGTTTTTT. Its translation: CASSQDWGLNTGELFF.

The chain joins TRBV28 to TRBJ2-3, with 14 nucleotides matching TRBD2. The CDR3 runs 17 residues. After removal of 3 bases from V and 2 bases from J, the junction contained 4 bases not matched to a gene. In germline, CDR1 is MDHEN, CDR2 SYDVKM. The CDR3 nucleotides are TGTGCCAGCAGTTTTTCGACTAGCGGGAGGGCCACAGATACGCAGTATTTT. Translated: CASSFSTSGRATDTQYF.

The chain's CDR3 is CASSPRESGRDTDTQYF. The CDR3 DNA sequence: TGTGCCAGCAGCCCACGCGAATCGGGGAGGGACACAGATACGCAGTATTTT. The J gene is TRBJ2-3, the V gene TRBV7-9, with 7 bases aligning to TRBD2. The CDR3 is made up of 17 amino acids. Germline CDR1 and CDR2: SEHNR and FQNEAQ (reference sequence). Trimming at V came to 5 bases and at J to 2 bases, leaving 13 bases not matched to a gene. The full variable domain, in which reference TRBV7-9 and TRBJ2-3 provide the parts outside the CDR3, is DTGVSQNPRHKITKRGQNVTFRCDPISEHNRLYWYRQTLGQGPEFLTYFQNEAQLEKSRLLSDRFSAERPKGSFSTLEIQRTEQGDSAMYLCASSPRESGRDTDTQYFGPGTRLTVL.

The chain employs TRBV15 and TRBJ1-1, with TRBD1 matching 7 bases. The germline V gene encodes CDR1 LNHNV and CDR2 YYDKDF (reference sequence). The CDR3 has 12 amino acids. The junction had 0 bases not matched to a gene; V was cut back by 4 bases and J by 4 bases. CDR3 residues: CATSTGGTEAFF. The CDR3 nucleotides read TGTGCCACCAGCACAGGGGGCACTGAAGCTTTCTTT.

The rearrangement joins TRBV11-3 to TRBJ2-7; D unclear. The CDR3 is 12 residues long. Trimming took 0 bases from V and 7 from J, leaving 7 bases between them. Germline values: CDR1 SGHNT, CDR2 YENEEA. The CDR3 coding sequence is TGTGCCAGCAGCTTAGATCTGACTGAGCAGTACTTC. Its protein is CASSLDLTEQYF.

The chain combines TRBV5-1 with TRBJ2-7, with TRBD1 matching over 9 bases. Germline V lookup: CDR1 SGHRS, CDR2 YFSETQ. Trimming at V came to 6 bases and at J to 5 bases, leaving 9 bases not matched to a gene. The CDR3 spans 14 residues. The DNA of the CDR3 is TGCGCCAGCAAAGCCGGGACAGGGTTTAACGAGCAGTACTTC. It encodes CASKAGTGFNEQYF.

The V call is TRBV10-2, the J call TRBJ2-1, with 8 bases that match TRBD2. The CDR3 is made up of 15 amino acids. V gave up 5 bases and J gave up 4 bases; unmatched junction bases: 7. The germline CDR1 and CDR2 sequences are WSHSY and SAAADI. CDR3 sequence: CASSKTSGEYNEQFF. The DNA for the CDR3 is TGCGCCAGCAGTAAAACTAGCGGAGAGTACAATGAGCAGTTCTTC.

The chain couples TRBV6-5 to TRBJ1-3; D is unclear. V dropped 3 bases and J dropped 0 bases, with 9 bases sitting between them. The CDR3 has 15 amino acids. Germline V gives CDR1 MNHEY, CDR2 SVGAGI. Here the CDR3 reads CASSYGPISGNTIYF. The CDR3 DNA reads TGTGCCAGCAGTTATGGCCCCATCTCTGGAAACACCATATATTTT.

V is TRBV28 and J is TRBJ2-6, with unresolved D. The V gene's germline CDR1 is MDHEN and CDR2 SYDVKM. This CDR3 is built from 17 residues. Deletions cut 3 bases from V and 0 bases from J, with 12 bases between. Written as DNA, the CDR3 is TGTGCCAGCAGTTTTGGCCTCCGAGGCTCTGGGGCCAACGTCCTGACTTTC. Translation: CASSFGLRGSGANVLTF.

The chain has TRBV15 and TRBJ2-2; 9 bases are shared with TRBD2. J was trimmed by 3 bases and V by 3 bases; bases with no gene match: 5. CDR3 length: 16 residues. CDR1 LNHNV and CDR2 YYDKDF come from the germline V gene (reference sequence). The CDR3, as DNA: TGTGCCACCAGCAGTAGCGGGAGAACAGACACCGGGGAGCTGTTTTTT. This encodes CATSSSGRTDTGELFF.

V and J are TRBV6-2 or TRBV6-3 and TRBJ2-5; 7 bases match TRBD1. The V and J ends lost 6 bases and 0 bases, in that order; junction bases with no gene match: 16. The CDR3 is 18 residues long. From germline, CDR1 is MNHEY and CDR2 SVGEGT. CDR3: CASSSPWTGVGYQETQYF. The DNA for the CDR3 is TGTGCCAGCAGCTCGCCCTGGACAGGCGTAGGGTACCAAGAGACCCAGTACTTC.

The V call is TRBV30, the J call TRBJ1-5; D remains ambiguous. The germline CDR1 and CDR2 sequences are GTSNPN and SVGIG (reference sequence). This CDR3 has 16 amino acids. Trimming took off 3 bases at V and 1 base at J, with 16 bases between the two ends. The DNA for the CDR3 is TGTGCCTGGAGCGATCAAAGGACTGGAAGCAATCAGCCCCAGCATTTT. Amino acid sequence: CAWSDQRTGSNQPQHF. The variable domain in full, with the rest retrieved from reference TRBV30 and TRBJ1-5, is SQTIHQWPATLVQPVGSPLSLECTVEGTSNPNLYWYRQAAGRGLQLLFYSVGIGQISSEVPQNLSASRPQDRQFILSSKKLLLSDSGFYLCAWSDQRTGSNQPQHFGDGTRLSIL.

This chain uses TRBV6-5 with TRBJ1-6; the D is unclear. This CDR3 has 16 amino acids. V was shortened by 0 bases and J by 4 bases, with 10 bases between the two germline ends. The germline V gene encodes CDR1 MNHEY and CDR2 SVGAGI. This CDR3 is CASSYSNRYYNSPLHF. The CDR3, as DNA: TGTGCCAGCAGTTACTCGAATCGCTATTATAATTCACCCCTCCACTTT.

This chain connects TRBV4-3 to TRBJ1-4, with 7 nucleotides matching TRBD1. The ends lost 5 bases at V and 0 bases at J; junction bases unmatched: 6. Germline CDR1 LGHNA, CDR2 YSLEER. The length of the CDR3 is 16 residues. The CDR3 protein is CASSKDQGATNEKLFF. CDR3 nucleotides: TGCGCCAGCAGCAAGGATCAGGGGGCAACTAATGAAAAACTGTTTTTT.

The CDR3, as DNA: TGCAGTGCTAGTTCAGGGGGAGAGACCCAGTACTTC. This gives the protein CSASSGGETQYF. This chain joins TRBV20-1 and TRBJ2-5, with TRBD1 matching over 7 bases. The CDR3 totals 12 residues. The junction had 2 bases not matched to a gene; V was cut back by 3 bases and J by 4 bases. Germline V gene lookup returns CDR1 DFQATT and CDR2 SNEGSKA (reference sequence).

The rearrangement joins TRBV10-3 to TRBJ1-1, with D tentatively TRBD1 (6 bases). CDR1 is ENHRY, CDR2 SYGVKD, per germline. CDR3 length: 14 amino acids. Between the trimmed V and J ends, which lost 3 bases and 1 base, there was a span of 9 bases. CDR3 nucleotide sequence: TGTGCCATCAGTGAACGACAGGAGAACACTGAAGCTTTCTTT. Protein: CAISERQENTEAFF.

This rearrangement joins TRBV2 to TRBJ1-2, with a possible D match to TRBD1 (6 bases). Germline CDR1 and CDR2: SNHLY and FYNNEI. The V and J ends lost 3 bases and 0 bases respectively, with 11 bases between them. The CDR3 has 15 residues. The CDR3 loop reads CASSDGTPTNYGYTF. For the CDR3, the DNA is TGTGCCAGCAGTGACGGGACACCGACTAACTATGGCTACACCTTC. Together with reference TRBV2 and TRBJ1-2, the CDR3 gives the full variable domain: EPEVTQTPSHQVTQMGQEVILRCVPISNHLYFYWYRQILGQKVEFLVSFYNNEISEKSEIFDDQFSVERPDGSNFTLKIRSTKLEDSAMYFCASSDGTPTNYGYTFGSGTRLTVV.

V and J are TRBV7-2 and TRBJ1-5, with 10 positions matching TRBD1. The V segment lost 2 bases and the J segment 7 bases; nucleotides outside the gene matches: 5. Per germline, CDR1 SGHTA and CDR2 FQGNSA. The CDR3 covers 15 residues. CDR3 DNA: TGTGCCAGCAGCTTATGGACAGGGGGTGGACAGCCCCAGCATTTT. Its translation: CASSLWTGGGQPQHF.